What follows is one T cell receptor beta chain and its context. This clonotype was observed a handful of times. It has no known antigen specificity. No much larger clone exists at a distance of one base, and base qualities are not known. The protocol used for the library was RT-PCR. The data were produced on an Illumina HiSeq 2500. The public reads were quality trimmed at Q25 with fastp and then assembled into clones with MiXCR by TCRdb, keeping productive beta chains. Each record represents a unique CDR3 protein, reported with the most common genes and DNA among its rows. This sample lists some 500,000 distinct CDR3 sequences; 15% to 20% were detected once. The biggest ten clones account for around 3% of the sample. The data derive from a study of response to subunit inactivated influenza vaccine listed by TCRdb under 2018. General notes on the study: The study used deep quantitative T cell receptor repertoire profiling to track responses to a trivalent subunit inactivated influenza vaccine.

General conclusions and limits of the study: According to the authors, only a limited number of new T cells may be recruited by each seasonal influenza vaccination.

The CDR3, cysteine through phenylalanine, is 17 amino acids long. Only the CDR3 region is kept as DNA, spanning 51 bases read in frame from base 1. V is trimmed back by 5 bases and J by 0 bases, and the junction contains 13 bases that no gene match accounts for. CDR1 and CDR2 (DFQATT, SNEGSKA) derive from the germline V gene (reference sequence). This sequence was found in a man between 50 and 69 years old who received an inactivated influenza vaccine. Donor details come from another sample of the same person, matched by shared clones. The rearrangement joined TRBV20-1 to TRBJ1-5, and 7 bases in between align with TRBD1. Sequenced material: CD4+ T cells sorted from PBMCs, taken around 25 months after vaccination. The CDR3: CSAPAGTDYYSNQPQHF. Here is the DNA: TGCAGTGCTCCCGCCGGGACAGATTATTATAGCAATCAGCCCCAGCATTTT.